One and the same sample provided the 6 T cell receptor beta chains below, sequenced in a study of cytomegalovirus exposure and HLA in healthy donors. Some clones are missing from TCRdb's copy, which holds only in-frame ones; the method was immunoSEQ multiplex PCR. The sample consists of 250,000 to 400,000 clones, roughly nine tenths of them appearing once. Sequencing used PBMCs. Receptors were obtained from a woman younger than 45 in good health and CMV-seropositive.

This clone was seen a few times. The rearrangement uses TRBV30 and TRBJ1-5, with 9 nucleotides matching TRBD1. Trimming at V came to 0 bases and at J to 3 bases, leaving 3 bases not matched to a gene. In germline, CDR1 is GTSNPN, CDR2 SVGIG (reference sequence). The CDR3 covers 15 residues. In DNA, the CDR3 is TGTGCCTGGAGTGTAGGGACAGGGTTCAATCAGCCCCAGCATTTT. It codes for CAWSVGTGFNQPQHF.

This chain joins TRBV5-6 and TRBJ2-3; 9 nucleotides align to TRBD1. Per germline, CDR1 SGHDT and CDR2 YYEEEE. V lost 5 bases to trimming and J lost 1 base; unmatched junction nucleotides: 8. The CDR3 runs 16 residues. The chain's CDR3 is CASRRQGGGGTDTQYF. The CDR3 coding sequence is TGTGCCAGCAGAAGACAGGGGGGCGGGGGCACAGATACGCAGTATTTT.

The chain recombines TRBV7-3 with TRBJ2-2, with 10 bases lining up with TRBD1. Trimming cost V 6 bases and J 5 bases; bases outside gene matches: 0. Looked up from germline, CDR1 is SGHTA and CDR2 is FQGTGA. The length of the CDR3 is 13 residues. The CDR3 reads CASRGQGTGELFF. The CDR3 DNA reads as TGTGCCAGCAGGGGACAGGGGACCGGGGAGCTGTTTTTT.

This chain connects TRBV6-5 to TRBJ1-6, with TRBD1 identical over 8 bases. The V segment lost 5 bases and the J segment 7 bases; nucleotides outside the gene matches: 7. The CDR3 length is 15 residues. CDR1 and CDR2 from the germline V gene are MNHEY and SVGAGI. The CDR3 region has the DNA TGTGCCAGCAGTCCACGACAGGGGATCAATTCACCCCTCCACTTT. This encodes CASSPRQGINSPLHF.

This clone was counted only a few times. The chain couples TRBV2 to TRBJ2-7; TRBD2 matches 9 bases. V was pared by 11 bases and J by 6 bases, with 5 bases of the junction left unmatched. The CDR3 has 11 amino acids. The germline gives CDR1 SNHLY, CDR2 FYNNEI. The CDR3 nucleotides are TGTGCCGGCGTACTAGCGGGCGAGCAGTACTTC. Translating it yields CAGVLAGEQYF.

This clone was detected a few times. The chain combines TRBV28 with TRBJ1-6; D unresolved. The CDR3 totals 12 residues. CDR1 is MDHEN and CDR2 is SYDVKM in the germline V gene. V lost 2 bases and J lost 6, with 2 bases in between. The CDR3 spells CASSLPNSPLHF. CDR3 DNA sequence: TGTGCCAGCAGTTTACCTAATTCACCCCTCCACTTT.